This T cell receptor beta chain was recovered during a study of CD8+ T cells in alopecia areata. Regarding this clone: Its specificity is unknown.

Study observations and caveats: Especially in alopecia totalis/universalis, lesional scalp showed greater clonality than normal scalp did. Unlike in mice, where it was clearer, TCR sharing across patients was less clear, possibly HLA-related. When scalp samples are sequenced, resident alphabeta T cells of normal skin are also captured.

A FACSAria was used to sort CD4+ and CD8+ T cells. These cells came from PBMCs. In each case, RNA was isolated and then reverse transcribed into cDNA as the sequencing template. The assay was immunoSEQ multiplex PCR, and TCRdb's table has in-frame clones only and misses some. The sample lists about 110,000 clones, approximately 60% occurring once. V was trimmed by 3 bases and J by 0 bases, leaving 12 bases between them. Per the germline V gene, CDR1 is LNHNV and CDR2 is YYDKDF (reference sequence). The CDR3 extends over 16 amino acids. This receptor was identified in a human donor in good health. The V and J genes are TRBV15 and TRBJ2-4, with D tentatively TRBD1 (6 bases). The material sequenced was CD8+ T cells sorted from blood. CDR3 in DNA: TGTGCCACCAGCAGGGACAGAGAACTAGCCAAAAACATTCAGTACTTC. It specifies CATSRDRELAKNIQYF.